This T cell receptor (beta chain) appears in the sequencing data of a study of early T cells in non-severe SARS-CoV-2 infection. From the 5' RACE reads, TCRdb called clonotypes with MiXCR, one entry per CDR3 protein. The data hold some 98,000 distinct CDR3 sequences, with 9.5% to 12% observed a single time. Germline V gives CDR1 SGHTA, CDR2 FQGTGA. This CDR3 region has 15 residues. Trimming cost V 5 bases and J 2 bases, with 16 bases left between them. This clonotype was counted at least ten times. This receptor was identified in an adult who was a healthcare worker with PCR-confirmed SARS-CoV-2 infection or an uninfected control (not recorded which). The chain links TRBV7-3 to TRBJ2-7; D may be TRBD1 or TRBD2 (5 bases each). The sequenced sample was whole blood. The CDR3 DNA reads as TGTGCCAGCAGCCACGGGGCAGGATCGACCTACGAGCAGTACTTC. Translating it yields CASSHGAGSTYEQYF.